The 11 T cell receptor beta chains below all came from one sample that was sequenced in a study of cytomegalovirus exposure and HLA in healthy donors. PCR involved 60 Vbeta and 13 Jbeta primers. The protocol was immunoSEQ multiplex PCR, while the TCRdb copy is restricted to in-frame clones and leaves out a portion. Altogether approximately 59,000 clones are present, 62% being singletons, with the ten largest covering about 3%. Sequencing used PBMCs. The receptors stem from a man aged 30 to 45 in good health and CMV-seronegative.

This chain uses TRBV7-8 with TRBJ2-7; possibly TRBD1 for D (6 bases). V was clipped by 6 bases and J by 2 bases, with 11 bases between them. The CDR3 loop spans 13 amino acids. Germline V CDR1 and CDR2: SGHVS, FQNEAQ. Written as DNA, the CDR3 is TGTGCCAGCAGTCCGACAGGTGCCTACGAGCAGTACTTC. This gives the protein CASSPTGAYEQYF.

This rearrangement joins TRBV30 to TRBJ1-1; D might be TRBD1 (6 bases). V dropped 5 bases and J dropped 4 bases, with 14 bases sitting between them. Looked up from germline, CDR1 is GTSNPN and CDR2 is SVGIG (reference sequence). CDR3 size: 13 residues. This chain's CDR3 is CAWGVTGSTEAFF. CDR3 in DNA: TGTGCCTGGGGCGTCACAGGGAGCACTGAAGCTTTCTTT.

V gene TRBV5-1 combines with J gene TRBJ2-6; maybe TRBD1 (6 bases). The germline V and J ends were trimmed by 4 bases and 4 bases, with 15 bases remaining between them. This CDR3 spans 16 amino acids. In germline, CDR1 is SGHRS, CDR2 YFSETQ. The CDR3 protein is CASSVQAGTGANVLTF. The CDR3 nucleotides read TGCGCCAGCAGCGTCCAAGCCGGGACAGGGGCCAACGTCCTGACTTTC.

The rearrangement links TRBV11-2 to TRBJ2-1, with 10 bases matching TRBD2. Germline lookup yields CDR1 SGHAT and CDR2 FQNNGV. The CDR3 spans 14 residues. The trim removed 5 bases at V and 9 bases at J, leaving 7 bases unmatched. The CDR3 nucleotides read TGTGCCAGCAGCGTGGCTAGCGGGGGACTTGAGCAGTTCTTC. Protein product: CASSVASGGLEQFF.

This sequence joins TRBV7-2 and TRBJ1-6; 10 nucleotides agree with TRBD1. The CDR3 runs to 19 residues. CDR1 is SGHTA and CDR2 is FQGNSA in the germline V gene. V lost 2 bases to trimming and J lost 0 bases; unmatched junction nucleotides: 7. The DNA for the CDR3 is TGTGCCAGCAGCTTACGGACAGGGGGACGGAGCTCCTATAATTCACCCCTCCACTTT. Its protein product is CASSLRTGGRSSYNSPLHF.

This CDR3 reads CASSLLAGGHEQYF. The CDR3 coding sequence is TGTGCCAGCAGCTTATTAGCGGGGGGGCATGAGCAGTACTTC. The chain joins TRBV7-3 to TRBJ2-7; TRBD2 matches 11 bases. Germline V gene data show CDR1 as SGHTA and CDR2 as FQGTGA. The CDR3 contains 14 residues. Unmatched junction bases numbered 4, after V lost 2 bases and J lost 7 bases.

This clone was observed a handful of times. The V call is TRBV12-5, the J call TRBJ2-6, with D perhaps TRBD2 (5 bases). CDR3 size: 16 residues. Germline lookup yields CDR1 LGHNT and CDR2 FRNRAP. V lost 6 bases to trimming and J lost 0 bases, with 12 bases between them. The CDR3 DNA sequence: TGTGCTAGTGGCCCCGGACTGAGCTCTGGGGCCAACGTCCTGACTTTC. Translation gives CASGPGLSSGANVLTF.

The chain is built from TRBV6-1 and TRBJ1-4, with D possibly matching TRBD1 (5 bases). The CDR3 length is 15 residues. V shed 4 bases and J shed 2 bases, with 11 bases lying between them. CDR1 and CDR2 from the germline V gene are MNHNS and SASEGT. DNA of the CDR3: TGTGCCAGCAGTGCAACAGGTCCCACTAATGAAAAACTGTTTTTT. This codes for CASSATGPTNEKLFF.

The rearrangement uses TRBV6-1 and TRBJ2-2; D call uncertain. From germline, CDR1 is MNHNS and CDR2 SASEGT. V lost 5 bases to trimming and J lost 0 bases, with 4 bases between them. The CDR3 has 13 residues. The chain's CDR3 is CASSPANTGELFF. CDR3 DNA sequence: TGTGCCAGCAGTCCAGCGAACACCGGGGAGCTGTTTTTT.

The J gene is TRBJ2-4, the V gene TRBV5-6; tentative D call: TRBD1 (5 bases). V lost 4 bases and J 1 base, leaving 21 bases between the germline ends. The germline V gene has CDR1 SGHDT and CDR2 YYEEEE. The CDR3 contains 18 residues. The CDR3 bases are TGTGCCAGCAGCCATAGGACATCCTTAACCCGCGCCAAAAACATTCAGTACTTC. Encoded protein: CASSHRTSLTRAKNIQYF.

The rearrangement uses TRBV14 and TRBJ1-1; D unclear. The CDR3 contains 13 residues. The germline gives CDR1 SGHDN, CDR2 FVKESK. V shed 5 bases and J shed 6 bases, with 13 bases lying between them. The CDR3, as DNA: TGTGCCAGCAGCACAGAGTATCTGGCTGAAGCTTTCTTT. Protein sequence: CASSTEYLAEAFF.